The clone carrying this T cell receptor (beta chain) occurred a few times. RNA extraction was followed by reverse transcription into cDNA, which acted as the sequencing template. Sequenced by immunoSEQ multiplex PCR; TCRdb stores in-frame clones only, minus some. The sample records about 180,000 clones, roughly 60% being singletons. The treatment: oral pan-JAK inhibitor, 5-10 mg twice daily. The data derive from a study of CD8+ T cells in alopecia areata. The source of this sequence is a human donor with alopecia areata. The sequenced sample was CD4+ T cells sorted from blood, obtained at week 56, from a patient treated with tofacitinib.

The CDR3 DNA follows: TGCGCTAGTGAGCCAGGGGGCCAGAACACTGAAGCTTTCTTT. Translation gives CASEPGGQNTEAFF. J is TRBJ1-1 and V is TRBV5-1; TRBD1 agrees at 8 bases. The germline V gene encodes CDR1 SGHRS and CDR2 YFSETQ. The CDR3 is 14 residues long.